A selection of T cell receptor beta chains follows, all from one sample in a study of blood T cell repertoires in COVID-19. The protocol was immunoSEQ multiplex PCR, while the TCRdb copy is restricted to in-frame clones and leaves out a portion. This sample yields 68,000 or so clones, of which roughly nine tenths are seen a single time; roughly 2.6% belongs to the top ten. Material for sequencing was peripheral blood. These TCRs come from a man aged 50 or older with acute or convalescent COVID-19. Both conserved end residues are part of each CDR3. A D gene is named only where the DNA matches it firmly. Not every row has a clone size; where given, it reads once, few, many or a size class.

d_call	v_call	clone_size	j_call	cdr3_aa	cdr3_nt
TRBD2	TRBV7-2	NA	TRBJ2-1	CASSLVGLAVNNEQFF	TGTGCCAGCAGCTTAGTAGGTCTAGCGGTTAACAATGAGCAGTTCTTC
TRBD1	TRBV11-2	NA	TRBJ2-3	CASSSRTGGTDTQYF	TGTGCCAGCAGCTCTCGGACAGGAGGCACAGATACGCAGTATTTT
TRBD1	TRBV28	NA	TRBJ1-5	CASSVPGQGPNQPQHF	TGTGCCAGCAGTGTCCCGGGACAGGGGCCGAATCAGCCCCAGCATTTT
NA	TRBV5-8	NA	TRBJ1-1	CASRQRVTANTEAFF	TGTGCCAGCAGACAGAGAGTAACAGCGAACACTGAAGCTTTCTTT
TRBD1	TRBV6-1	NA	TRBJ1-4	CASSEVGGTRLFF	TGTGCCAGCAGTGAAGTAGGGGGCACGAGACTGTTTTTT
TRBD2	TRBV5-1	NA	TRBJ2-2	CASSPPGAGGPSAGELFF	TGCGCCAGCAGCCCTCCGGGAGCGGGAGGGCCCTCAGCCGGGGAGCTGTTTTTT
TRBD1	TRBV11-3	NA	TRBJ1-4	CASSPGGLEKLFF	TGTGCCAGCAGCCCAGGGGGCTTGGAAAAACTGTTTTTT
NA	TRBV2	NA	TRBJ1-4	CASRPGTLRYEKLFF	TGTGCCAGCAGACCGGGGACTTTGAGATATGAAAAACTGTTTTTT
NA	TRBV21-1	NA	TRBJ1-1	CASSKEPRRTEAFF	TGTGCCAGCAGCAAAGAGCCCCGGAGGACTGAAGCTTTCTTT
TRBD2	TRBV5-1	NA	TRBJ2-2	CASRPPREGLGTGELFF	TGCGCCAGCCGTCCCCCCCGGGAGGGCCTTGGTACCGGGGAGCTGTTTTTT
NA	TRBV29-1	NA	TRBJ1-1	CSVESTENTEAFF	TGCAGCGTTGAGAGTACCGAGAACACTGAAGCTTTCTTT
TRBD1	TRBV13	NA	TRBJ2-5	CASSSIQGAQETQYF	TGTGCCAGCAGCTCGATACAGGGGGCCCAAGAGACCCAGTACTTC
TRBD2	TRBV28	NA	TRBJ2-5	CASSFISAGVGETQYF	TGTGCCAGCAGTTTCATTTCCGCGGGAGTAGGAGAGACCCAGTACTTC
NA	TRBV30	NA	TRBJ2-1	CAWSVSGRQFF	TGTGCCTGGAGTGTAAGCGGACGACAGTTCTTC
NA	TRBV18	few	TRBJ1-5	CASSPAALQGHQPQHF	TGTGCCAGCTCCCCCGCCGCCCTACAGGGCCATCAGCCCCAGCATTTT
TRBD1	TRBV27	NA	TRBJ1-1	CASSQYLGGAPEAFF	TGTGCCAGCAGTCAGTACCTAGGGGGCGCTCCTGAAGCTTTCTTT
NA	TRBV19	NA	TRBJ1-4	CASRKDKINEKLFF	TGTGCCAGCCGTAAGGACAAGATTAATGAAAAACTGTTTTTT
TRBD1	TRBV4-1	NA	TRBJ1-1	CASSRFLGQGVWNTEAFF	TGCGCCAGCAGTCGATTTCTTGGGCAGGGGGTGTGGAACACTGAAGCTTTCTTT
NA	TRBV7-2	NA	TRBJ1-2	CASSLAGQDLNYGYTF	TGTGCCAGCAGCTTAGCGGGGCAGGATCTCAACTATGGCTACACCTTC
NA	TRBV18	NA	TRBJ1-3	CASSGQMIQNSGNTIYF	TGTGCCAGCTCAGGACAAATGATCCAGAACTCTGGAAACACCATATATTTT
NA	TRBV6-5	NA	TRBJ2-1	CASSFRGFEQFF	TGTGCCAGCAGCTTCAGGGGATTTGAGCAGTTCTTC
NA	TRBV10-2	NA	TRBJ2-3	CASSGPMISTDTQYF	TGCGCCAGCAGTGGGCCAATGATAAGCACAGATACGCAGTATTTT
TRBD1	TRBV19	NA	TRBJ1-2	CASSTSVEVWTGRAGGYTF	TGTGCCAGTAGTACCAGCGTTGAAGTCTGGACAGGCCGCGCTGGTGGCTACACCTTC
TRBD1	TRBV9	NA	TRBJ1-2	CASSNPTGNGYTF	TGTGCCAGCAGCAACCCGACAGGGAATGGCTACACCTTC
TRBD1	TRBV6-5	NA	TRBJ2-2	CASQGALNTGELFF	TGTGCCAGCCAGGGGGCTCTGAACACCGGGGAGCTGTTTTTT
NA	TRBV4-3	NA	TRBJ1-6	CASSQVRSYIEYSPLHF	TGCGCCAGCAGCCAAGTGCGGTCCTACATCGAGTATTCACCCCTCCACTTT
NA	TRBV7-8	NA	TRBJ1-1	CASSLEIPQGFNTEAFF	TGTGCCAGCAGCTTAGAAATTCCCCAGGGATTCAACACTGAAGCTTTCTTT
NA	TRBV11-2	NA	TRBJ1-1	CASSSRQIPNTEAFF	TGTGCCAGCAGCTCCAGACAGATTCCGAACACTGAAGCTTTCTTT
TRBD2	TRBV6-5	NA	TRBJ2-1	CASSFIVSGRGHEQFF	TGTGCCAGCAGTTTTATCGTTAGCGGGAGAGGCCATGAGCAGTTCTTC
TRBD1	TRBV28	NA	TRBJ1-5	CASSLGDRVGGPQHF	TGTGCCAGCAGTTTAGGCGACAGGGTCGGCGGGCCCCAGCATTTT
TRBD2	TRBV24-1	NA	TRBJ2-1	CATSDLGLAGGNEQFF	TGTGCCACCAGTGACCTGGGACTAGCGGGAGGCAATGAGCAGTTCTTC
TRBD1	TRBV18	NA	TRBJ1-2	CASSLRGLDYGYTF	TGTGCCAGCTCTCTCAGGGGGCTTGACTATGGCTACACCTTC
TRBD2	TRBV9	NA	TRBJ2-7	CASSPTRPGLHGVEQYF	TGTGCCAGCAGCCCTACCCGTCCGGGACTACACGGGGTCGAGCAGTACTTC
NA	TRBV29-1	few	TRBJ2-3	CSVWGPINTDTQYF	TGCAGCGTCTGGGGCCCCATCAACACAGATACGCAGTATTTT
TRBD2	TRBV7-2	NA	TRBJ2-2	CASSHTSGSGGELFF	TGTGCCAGCAGCCACACTAGCGGGAGTGGCGGGGAGCTGTTTTTT
NA	TRBV7-2	once	TRBJ2-2	CASSLQGLNTGELFF	TGTGCCAGCAGCTTACAGGGTCTGAACACCGGGGAGCTGTTTTTT
TRBD2	TRBV6-6	few	TRBJ2-1	CASRRQTSGSSYNEQFF	TGTGCCAGCAGACGACAGACTAGCGGGAGCTCCTACAATGAGCAGTTCTTC
NA	TRBV24-1	NA	TRBJ2-3	CATSLSSTDTQYF	TGTGCCACCAGTCTCTCTAGCACAGATACGCAGTATTTT
NA	TRBV28	NA	TRBJ2-2	CASSRDTATYTGELFF	TGTGCCAGCAGCCGGGACACCGCCACCTACACCGGGGAGCTGTTTTTT
TRBD2	TRBV7-2	NA	TRBJ2-1	CASSRRTSDYNEQFF	TGTGCCAGCAGCCGGCGGACTAGCGACTACAATGAGCAGTTCTTC
TRBD1	TRBV6-5	NA	TRBJ1-2	CASSRTGGGGYTF	TGTGCCAGCAGTAGGACAGGGGGTGGTGGCTACACCTTC
TRBD2	TRBV24-1	NA	TRBJ2-1	CATSDFSDRGTSGSDEQFF	TGTGCCACCAGTGATTTCTCGGACAGGGGGACTAGCGGGAGTGATGAGCAGTTCTTC
NA	TRBV7-2	NA	TRBJ2-6	CASSLEGVGGANVLTF	TGTGCCAGCAGCTTGGAAGGGGTTGGAGGGGCCAACGTCCTGACTTTC
TRBD1	TRBV5-1	few	TRBJ1-1	CASSRGTENTEAFF	TGCGCCAGCAGCAGGGGGACAGAGAACACTGAAGCTTTCTTT
NA	TRBV5-4	NA	TRBJ2-7	CASSSPGIGRGGTYEQYF	TGTGCCAGCAGCTCGCCAGGAATTGGGAGGGGGGGGACCTACGAGCAGTACTTC
TRBD1	TRBV7-9	NA	TRBJ1-1	CASSLHGTANTEAFF	TGTGCCAGCAGCCTACATGGGACAGCCAACACTGAAGCTTTCTTT
NA	TRBV3-1/TRBV3-2	NA	TRBJ1-6	CASSVYTAEGSPLHF	TGTGCCAGCAGTGTCTACACAGCTGAGGGCTCACCCCTCCACTTT
NA	TRBV18	NA	TRBJ1-3	CASSPPQFNSGNTIYF	TGTGCCAGCTCACCACCGCAGTTCAACTCTGGAAACACCATATATTTT
NA	TRBV30	NA	TRBJ2-5	CAWSVGPEGETQYF	TGTGCCTGGAGTGTGGGCCCAGAAGGAGAGACCCAGTACTTC
TRBD1	TRBV23-1	NA	TRBJ2-6	CASQPGTVFSGANVLTF	TGCGCCAGTCAACCCGGGACAGTTTTCTCTGGGGCCAACGTCCTGACTTTC
NA	TRBV6-1	NA	TRBJ2-3	CASSEVAGLSADTQYF	TGTGCCAGCAGTGAGGTTGCGGGTCTTAGTGCAGATACGCAGTATTTT
NA	TRBV30	NA	TRBJ2-5	CAWSAGLLQETQYF	TGTGCCTGGAGTGCCGGACTCCTACAAGAGACCCAGTACTTC
NA	TRBV29-1	NA	TRBJ2-2	CSARMRTGELFF	TGCAGCGCTAGGATGCGGACCGGGGAGCTGTTTTTT
NA	TRBV30	NA	TRBJ1-1	CAWSVQGNYFNEAFF	TGTGCCTGGAGTGTACAGGGTAACTATTTCAATGAAGCTTTCTTT